These T cell receptor beta chains were read from a single sample in a study of T cell repertoires in cytomegalovirus infection. TCRdb analysed the reads with MiXCR anew, one entry per CDR3 protein. This table has around 240,000 distinct CDR3 sequences, approximately 22% appearing once. The sequenced material came from CD8+ T cells from PBMCs. The receptors derive from a human donor in good health (CMV status not recorded). Some clones in this sample may be carry-over from other donors' samples. The CDR3 runs from the conserved cysteine through the conserved F or W. Clone size, where shown, is once, few, many, or a class for clones that have expanded.

abundance: few; v_gene: TRBV2; j_gene: TRBJ2-3; CDR3aa: CASLKSRVTRTDTQYF
abundance: once; v_gene: TRBV6-6; j_gene: TRBJ1-5; CDR3aa: CASSYGGASNQPQHF
abundance: .; v_gene: TRBV28; j_gene: TRBJ1-6; CDR3aa: CASSAGGQGNSPLHF
abundance: few; v_gene: TRBV19; j_gene: TRBJ1-2; CDR3aa: CASSGTVYGYTF
abundance: few; v_gene: TRBV6-1; j_gene: TRBJ1-1; CDR3aa: CASRIGTGGREAFF
abundance: .; v_gene: TRBV12-3/TRBV12-4; j_gene: TRBJ1-2; CDR3aa: CASSFGDYGYTF
abundance: .; v_gene: TRBV28; j_gene: TRBJ2-7; CDR3aa: CASSSLTARGPRSSYEQYF
abundance: .; v_gene: TRBV28; j_gene: TRBJ1-2; CDR3aa: CASSLIGFDYGYTF
abundance: .; v_gene: TRBV27; j_gene: TRBJ2-3; CDR3aa: CASSMGVADTDTQYF
abundance: many; v_gene: TRBV7-2; j_gene: TRBJ1-2; CDR3aa: CASTHGTGGARGYTF
abundance: many; v_gene: TRBV6-2/TRBV6-3; j_gene: TRBJ1-1; CDR3aa: CASSYTGGGTEAFF
abundance: .; v_gene: TRBV4-1; j_gene: TRBJ2-5; CDR3aa: CASSQDFGETQYF
abundance: few; v_gene: TRBV12-3/TRBV12-4; j_gene: TRBJ2-5; CDR3aa: CASSLYGGGETQYF
abundance: .; v_gene: TRBV20-1; j_gene: TRBJ2-7; CDR3aa: CSGASDPAAYEQYF
abundance: few; v_gene: TRBV29-1; j_gene: TRBJ2-2; CDR3aa: CSVELGMGSRTGELFF
abundance: many; v_gene: TRBV14; j_gene: TRBJ2-1; CDR3aa: CASSLSGLYNEQFF
abundance: .; v_gene: TRBV28; j_gene: TRBJ2-7; CDR3aa: CASRERGFYEQYF
abundance: .; v_gene: TRBV4-1; j_gene: TRBJ2-4; CDR3aa: CASSQATTGARNIQYF
abundance: medium-sized; v_gene: TRBV2; j_gene: TRBJ2-2; CDR3aa: CASSVETSVPNTGELFF
abundance: few; v_gene: TRBV20-1; j_gene: TRBJ2-5; CDR3aa: CSARDWRDQETQYF
abundance: few; v_gene: TRBV28; j_gene: TRBJ1-4; CDR3aa: CASSLGLNEKLFF
abundance: .; v_gene: TRBV7-9; j_gene: TRBJ1-1; CDR3aa: CASSYPGLEAFF
abundance: once; v_gene: TRBV28; j_gene: TRBJ1-5; CDR3aa: CASRQAANQPQHF
abundance: .; v_gene: TRBV5-1; j_gene: TRBJ2-3; CDR3aa: CASSLGLAGGVASTDTQYF
abundance: .; v_gene: TRBV15; j_gene: TRBJ2-7; CDR3aa: CATSSSRGYYEQYF
abundance: many; v_gene: TRBV11-2; j_gene: TRBJ2-1; CDR3aa: CASSFSGTSGLGQFF
abundance: few; v_gene: TRBV4-1; j_gene: TRBJ2-5; CDR3aa: CASSQDGLAGVVEETQYF
abundance: .; v_gene: TRBV12-3/TRBV12-4; j_gene: TRBJ1-2; CDR3aa: CASSFEVNYGYTF